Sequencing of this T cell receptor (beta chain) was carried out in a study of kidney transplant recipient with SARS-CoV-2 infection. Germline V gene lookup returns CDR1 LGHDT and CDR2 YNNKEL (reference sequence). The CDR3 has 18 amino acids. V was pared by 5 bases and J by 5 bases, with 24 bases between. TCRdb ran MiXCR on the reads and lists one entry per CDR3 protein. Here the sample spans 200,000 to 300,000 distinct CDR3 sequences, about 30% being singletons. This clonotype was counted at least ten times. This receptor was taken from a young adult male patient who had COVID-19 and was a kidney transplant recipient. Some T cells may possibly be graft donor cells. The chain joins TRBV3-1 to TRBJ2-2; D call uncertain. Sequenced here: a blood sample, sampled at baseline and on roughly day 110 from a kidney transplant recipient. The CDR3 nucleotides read TGTGCCAGCAGCAAATCGCCTCCCATTTCAGGCTTGACCGGGGAGCTGTTTTTT. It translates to CASSKSPPISGLTGELFF.